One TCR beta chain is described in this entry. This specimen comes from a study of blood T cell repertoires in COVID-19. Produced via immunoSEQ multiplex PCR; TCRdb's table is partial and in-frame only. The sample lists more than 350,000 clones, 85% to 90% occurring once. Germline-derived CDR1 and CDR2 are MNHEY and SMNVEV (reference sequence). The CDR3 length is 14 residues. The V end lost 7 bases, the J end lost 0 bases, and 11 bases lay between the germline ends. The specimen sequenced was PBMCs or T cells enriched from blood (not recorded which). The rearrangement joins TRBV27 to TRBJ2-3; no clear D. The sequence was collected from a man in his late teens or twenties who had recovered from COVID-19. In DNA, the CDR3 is TGTGCCAGCACCCTATTCGGGAGCACAGATACGCAGTATTTT. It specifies CASTLFGSTDTQYF.